The 18 T cell receptor beta chains presented below share a single source sample, sequenced in a study of CD8 T cells in ankylosing spondylitis. TCRdb analysed the 5' RACE reads with MiXCR anew, one entry per CDR3 protein. The table lists hundreds of thousands of distinct CDR3 sequences, roughly a tenth of them singletons, with less than 25% in the top ten. Sample: blood, either unsorted or a sorted T cell fraction (not recorded which). These receptors all stem from a male donor with ankylosing spondylitis or in good health (not recorded which).

This clonotype was recorded many times. The CDR3 reads CASSQGRRFEAFF. DNA for the CDR3: TGTGCCAGCAGCCAAGGGAGACGGTTTGAAGCTTTCTTT. The chain employs TRBV3-1 and TRBJ1-1; D is uncertain. The ends were cut back, 1 base at V and 7 bases at J, with 10 bases in the middle. The germline gives CDR1 LGHDT, CDR2 YNNKEL (reference sequence). The CDR3 loop spans 13 amino acids.

This clonotype was recorded at least ten times. The chain uses TRBV5-6 and TRBJ2-2; 9 bases are a match to TRBD1. The V gene's germline CDR1 is SGHDT and CDR2 YYEEEE. The CDR3 runs 15 residues. J gave up 6 bases and V 5 bases, and 8 bases lay outside the gene matches. CDR3 amino acids: CASRPGDRDSGELFF. The CDR3 region has the DNA TGTGCCAGCAGGCCGGGGGACAGGGATTCCGGGGAGCTGTTTTTT. Full variable domain (remainder filled in from reference TRBV5-6 and TRBJ2-2): DAGVTQSPTHLIKTRGQQVTLRCSPKSGHDTVSWYQQALGQGPQFIFQYYEEEERQRGNFPDRFSGHQFPNYSSELNVNALLLGDSALYLCASRPGDRDSGELFFGEGSRLTVL.

About this clonotype itself: A read error is possible here, since a much larger clone lies one base away. This sequence joins TRBV3-1 and TRBJ1-4; D not certain. Per germline, CDR1 LGHDT and CDR2 YNNKEL (reference sequence). This CDR3 is built from 15 residues. Written as DNA, the CDR3 is TGTTCCAGCAGCCAAGAACGGCGGTTCAATGAAAAACTGTTTTTT. This encodes CSSSQERRFNEKLFF.

The chain carries TRBV14 and TRBJ1-6; 7 bases match TRBD1. The V gene end was trimmed by 5 bases and the J gene end by 3 bases; junction bases not matched to a gene: 7. CDR3 length: 16 residues. Germline CDR1 reads SGHDN; CDR2 reads FVKESK. The DNA for the CDR3 is TGTGCCAGCAGCACAGGGGACCGCTACTATAATTCACCCCTCCACTTT. It codes for CASSTGDRYYNSPLHF.

This clonotype was counted between two and nine times. V gene TRBV7-2 combines with J gene TRBJ2-3, with 11 bases identical to TRBD2. Germline lookup yields CDR1 SGHTA and CDR2 FQGNSA. Trimming cost V 2 bases and J 0 bases; bases outside gene matches: 7. The CDR3 spans 18 residues. The CDR3 coding sequence is TGTGCCAGCAGCTTAAGGCTAGCGGGGGGAACTAGCACAGATACGCAGTATTTT. Translation: CASSLRLAGGTSTDTQYF.

This clonotype was found many times. V gene TRBV6-1 combines with J gene TRBJ2-1; 7 nucleotides line up with TRBD2. CDR3 length equals 16 residues. J was trimmed by 5 bases and V by 7 bases; bases with no gene match: 14. Germline V gives CDR1 MNHNS, CDR2 SASEGT. CDR3 in amino acids: CASTPRASGTHNEQFF. The DNA for the CDR3 is TGTGCCAGCACCCCTCGGGCTAGCGGTACCCACAATGAGCAGTTCTTC.

This clonotype was recorded many times. This chain connects TRBV20-1 to TRBJ2-7; 11 bases align to TRBD2. Germline V gene sequence: CDR1 DFQATT, CDR2 SNEGSKA (reference sequence). Trimming at V came to 4 bases and at J to 3 bases, leaving 5 bases not matched to a gene. This CDR3 region has 14 residues. The CDR3 is CSAILGLADYEQYF. CDR3 nucleotide sequence: TGCAGTGCTATCCTGGGACTAGCGGACTACGAGCAGTACTTC.

This clonotype was detected a few times. The chain couples TRBV5-6 to TRBJ1-6; 8 nucleotides match TRBD1. Germline CDR1 SGHDT, CDR2 YYEEEE. V shed 3 bases and J 10 bases; nucleotides not matched to a gene: 12. There are 16 residues in the CDR3. The chain's CDR3 is CASSSGTGPGWSPLHF. The CDR3 DNA sequence: TGTGCCAGCAGCTCCGGGACAGGACCCGGGTGGTCACCCCTCCACTTT. Full variable domain (outside the CDR3, taken from reference TRBV5-6 and TRBJ1-6): DAGVTQSPTHLIKTRGQQVTLRCSPKSGHDTVSWYQQALGQGPQFIFQYYEEEERQRGNFPDRFSGHQFPNYSSELNVNALLLGDSALYLCASSSGTGPGWSPLHFGNGTRLTVT.

This clonotype was counted between two and nine times. The V and J genes are TRBV4-1 and TRBJ2-7; D gene uncertain. V dropped 0 bases and J dropped 0 bases, with 12 bases sitting between them. Germline lookup yields CDR1 MGHRA and CDR2 YSYEKL. This CDR3 spans 16 amino acids. CDR3 bases: TGCGCCAGCAGCCAAGATTCAGACGGAACCTCCTACGAGCAGTACTTC. Amino acids: CASSQDSDGTSYEQYF.

This clonotype was detected many times. The chain uses TRBV3-1 and TRBJ2-1; D may be TRBD2 (6 bases). The CDR3 contains 16 residues. CDR1 LGHDT and CDR2 YNNKEL come from the germline V gene (reference sequence). V lost 5 bases, J lost 7 bases, and 21 bases lay in between. The CDR3 DNA follows: TGTGCCAGCAGCTTGTTTGCGGGGTCTACTGGAAATGAGCAGTTCTTC. It specifies CASSLFAGSTGNEQFF.

The sample holds a few counts of this clonotype. The chain has TRBV5-1 and TRBJ1-5, with D maybe TRBD1 (5 bases). The V end was cut by 4 bases, the J end by 6 bases, with 17 bases between. The length of the CDR3 is 15 residues. Germline CDR1 is SGHRS and CDR2 is YFSETQ. The CDR3 here is CASSPGGVMGQPQHF. In DNA form, the CDR3 reads TGCGCCAGCAGCCCCGGAGGGGTGATGGGTCAGCCCCAGCATTTT.

This clonotype was seen many times. The chain is built from TRBV5-1 and TRBJ2-5, with no clear D. The CDR3 sequence is 11 residues long. CDR1 and CDR2 from the germline V gene are SGHRS and YFSETQ. V lost 1 base and J lost 5, with 3 bases in between. The CDR3 DNA follows: TGCGCCAGCAGCTTGTGGGAGACCCAGTACTTC. The encoded protein is CASSLWETQYF. Full variable domain (rest looked up from reference TRBV5-1 and TRBJ2-5): KAGVTQTPRYLIKTRGQQVTLSCSPISGHRSVSWYQQTPGQGLQFLFEYFSETQRNKGNFPGRFSGRQFSNSRSEMNVSTLELGDSALYLCASSLWETQYFGPGTRLLVL.

In its sample, this clonotype was seen a few times. This rearrangement joins TRBV30 to TRBJ2-7; 8 bases map to TRBD1. J gave up 6 bases and V 3 bases, and 7 bases lay outside the gene matches. The CDR3 has 13 amino acids. CDR1 is GTSNPN, CDR2 SVGIG, per germline (reference sequence). CDR3 region: CAWSSGQGGEQYF. CDR3 sequence (DNA): TGTGCCTGGAGCTCAGGACAGGGAGGCGAGCAGTACTTC.

The chain carries TRBV24-1 and TRBJ2-2; D unclear. Looked up from germline, CDR1 is KGHDR and CDR2 is SFDVKD. The CDR3 consists of 12 residues. V was clipped by 6 bases and J by 2 bases, with 3 bases between them. CDR3 sequence reads: CATSRNTGELFF. CDR3 sequence (DNA): TGTGCCACCAGTAGAAACACCGGGGAGCTGTTTTTT.

Of note for this clonotype: This sequence may be a read error, since a much larger clone differs from it by one base. V usage is TRBV20-1 and J usage is TRBJ1-5; D gene unclear. The CDR3 is 15 amino acids. Germline V gives CDR1 DFQATT, CDR2 SNEGSKA (reference sequence). Trimming pared 3 bases from V and 0 bases from J, leaving 12 bases between. The CDR3: CSASLGRSSNQPQHF. The CDR3 DNA reads TGCAGTGCTAGTTTGGGCAGGTCTAGCAATCAGCCCCAGCATTTT.

This clonotype turned up a few times. The J gene is TRBJ2-4, the V gene TRBV11-2, with no clear D. CDR1 and CDR2 from the germline V gene are SGHAT and FQNNGV. The CDR3 is 12 residues long. V was shortened by 3 bases and J by 10 bases, with 10 bases between the two germline ends. The CDR3 DNA reads as TGTGCCAGCAGCTTCTCAGACTTGATTCAGTACTTC. Its protein product is CASSFSDLIQYF.

This clonotype was seen ten or more times. This rearrangement joins TRBV24-1 to TRBJ1-2; 8 bases are a match to TRBD1. This CDR3 is built from 15 residues. V trimming: 4 bases; J trimming: 6 bases; junction bases outside the gene matches: 9. The germline V gene encodes CDR1 KGHDR and CDR2 SFDVKD. CDR3 protein: CATSDPNRGEDGYTF. CDR3 DNA: TGTGCCACCAGTGACCCAAACAGGGGGGAAGATGGCTACACCTTC.

In its sample, this clonotype was seen many times. The chain recombines TRBV24-1 with TRBJ2-1, with 7 bases identical to TRBD1. The germline V gene encodes CDR1 KGHDR and CDR2 SFDVKD. V dropped 6 bases and J dropped 2; count of bases not matched to a gene: 3. The CDR3 is 14 residues long. DNA for the CDR3: TGTGCCACCAGTAACAGGGGCCCCTACAATGAGCAGTTCTTC. Translated: CATSNRGPYNEQFF.